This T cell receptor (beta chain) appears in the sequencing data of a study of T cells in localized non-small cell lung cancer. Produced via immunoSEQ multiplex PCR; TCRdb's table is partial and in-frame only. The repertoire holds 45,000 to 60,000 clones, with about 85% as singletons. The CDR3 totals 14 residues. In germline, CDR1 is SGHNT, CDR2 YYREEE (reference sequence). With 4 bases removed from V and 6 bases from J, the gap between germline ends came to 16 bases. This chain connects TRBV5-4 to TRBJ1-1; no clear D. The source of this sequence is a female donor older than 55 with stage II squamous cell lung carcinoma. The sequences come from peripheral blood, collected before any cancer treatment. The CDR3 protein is CASSRGGGGPEAFF. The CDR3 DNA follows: TGTGCCAGCAGCCGGGGTGGAGGTGGGCCTGAAGCTTTCTTT.